This is a list of T cell receptor beta chains from one sample in a study of blood T cell repertoires in COVID-19. TCRdb's copy holds only in-frame clones and misses some; the assay was immunoSEQ multiplex PCR. The repertoire holds some 170,000 clones, with roughly 81% as singletons. Sequenced sample: peripheral blood. These receptors were taken from a woman in her 40s with COVID-19, enrolled during active disease. CDR3s include the opening cysteine and the closing phenylalanine or tryptophan. A D gene is named only where the DNA matches it firmly. Only some rows state a clone size, as once, few, many or a class for expanded clones.

TRBV9	once	TRBJ2-1	NA	19	CASSASGSTERHSYNEQFF	TGTGCCAGCAGCGCATCGGGATCAACCGAGCGGCATTCCTACAATGAGCAGTTCTTC
TRBV6-1	NA	TRBJ1-1	TRBD1	14	CASSDRGLNTEAFF	TGTGCCAGCAGTGACAGGGGGTTGAACACTGAAGCTTTCTTT
TRBV28	NA	TRBJ2-5	TRBD2	15	CASSPRLAREETQYF	TGTGCCAGCAGTCCCCGACTAGCGAGAGAAGAGACCCAGTACTTC
TRBV6-5	NA	TRBJ1-1	TRBD1	13	CASRDREGTEAFF	TGTGCCAGTAGGGACAGGGAAGGCACTGAAGCTTTCTTT
TRBV19	NA	TRBJ2-1	NA	14	CASSVETEDNEQFF	TGTGCCAGTAGTGTTGAGACAGAGGACAATGAGCAGTTCTTC
TRBV27	NA	TRBJ2-1	TRBD2	12	CAGPGRSNEQFF	TGTGCCGGCCCCGGGAGGAGCAATGAGCAGTTCTTC
TRBV19	once	TRBJ2-3	TRBD2	18	CASSPLAGGRSSTDTQYF	TGTGCCAGTAGTCCCCTAGCGGGGGGGCGTTCTAGCACAGATACGCAGTATTTT
TRBV28	NA	TRBJ2-3	NA	15	CASSSVGTSTDTQYF	TGTGCCAGCAGTTCCGTTGGGACTAGCACAGATACGCAGTATTTT
TRBV3-1/TRBV3-2	few	TRBJ1-3	TRBD1	17	CASSQRGTVSSGNTIYF	TGTGCCAGCAGCCAACGGGGGACAGTGTCTTCTGGAAACACCATATATTTT
TRBV9	NA	TRBJ2-3	NA	15	CASSSQGVRTDTQYF	TGTGCCAGCAGCTCTCAAGGGGTTCGCACAGATACGCAGTATTTT
TRBV15	NA	TRBJ2-5	TRBD1	17	CATSPRRETGVGETQYF	TGTGCCACCAGCCCCCGCAGGGAGACAGGGGTGGGGGAGACCCAGTACTTC
TRBV30	NA	TRBJ1-6	TRBD1	15	CAWSGGQAWNSPLHF	TGTGCCTGGAGTGGGGGACAGGCGTGGAATTCACCCCTCCACTTT
TRBV28	NA	TRBJ1-2	TRBD1	15	CASSPQGQGGSGYTF	TGTGCCAGCAGTCCCCAGGGACAGGGAGGCTCTGGCTACACCTTC
TRBV7-9	NA	TRBJ2-5	TRBD2	15	CASSYGLAGLETQYF	TGTGCCAGCAGCTACGGACTAGCGGGCTTAGAGACCCAGTACTTC
TRBV29-1	NA	TRBJ2-4	NA	16	CSVSPKGGGGKNIQYF	TGCAGCGTTTCACCTAAGGGGGGGGGCGGCAAAAACATTCAGTACTTC
TRBV12-5	NA	TRBJ1-1	TRBD1	17	CASGRGSLGQGNTEAFF	TGTGCTAGTGGTCGAGGAAGCCTAGGACAGGGCAACACTGAAGCTTTCTTT
TRBV27	NA	TRBJ2-2	NA	11	CASSLRGELFF	TGTGCCAGCAGTTTGCGGGGGGAGCTGTTTTTT
TRBV20-1	NA	TRBJ2-7	NA	11	CSPQGGYEQYF	TGCAGTCCCCAGGGGGGTTACGAGCAGTACTTC
TRBV5-4	NA	TRBJ2-1	TRBD1	16	CASIPIPGGGRIEQFF	TGTGCCAGCATCCCGATTCCAGGGGGCGGTCGGATTGAGCAGTTCTTC
TRBV9	NA	TRBJ1-2	NA	14	CASSVEGDYYGYTF	TGTGCCAGCAGCGTAGAAGGGGACTACTATGGCTACACCTTC
TRBV19	NA	TRBJ2-3	TRBD2	17	CASSADLAGGPPDTQYF	TGTGCCAGTAGCGCCGACCTAGCGGGGGGCCCCCCAGATACGCAGTATTTT
TRBV6-1	NA	TRBJ1-2	NA	15	CASSEGPGSPYGYTF	TGTGCCAGCAGTGAAGGCCCAGGCTCACCCTATGGCTACACCTTC
TRBV18	NA	TRBJ1-2	NA	15	CASSPPMTVNYGYTF	TGTGCCAGCTCCCCCCCTATGACAGTAAACTATGGCTACACCTTC
TRBV30	NA	TRBJ1-2	TRBD1	12	CAWNTGGSGYTF	TGTGCCTGGAATACAGGGGGCTCTGGCTACACCTTC
TRBV18	once	TRBJ1-2	NA	14	CASSRSRVEDGYTF	TGTGCCAGCTCAAGGAGTCGGGTGGAGGATGGCTACACCTTC
TRBV3-1/TRBV3-2	few	TRBJ2-7	TRBD1	16	CASSQLAGTAPYEQYF	TGTGCCAGCAGCCAACTCGCCGGGACAGCCCCCTACGAGCAGTACTTC
TRBV7-3	NA	TRBJ2-1	NA	13	CASSPRDFDEQFF	TGTGCCAGCAGCCCCCGGGACTTTGATGAGCAGTTCTTC
TRBV6-1	NA	TRBJ1-5	NA	16	CASSEFRGKGNQPQHF	TGTGCCAGCAGTGAATTTCGCGGAAAAGGCAATCAGCCCCAGCATTTT
TRBV19	NA	TRBJ1-1	NA	15	CASSIASGSNTEAFF	TGTGCCAGTAGTATAGCCAGTGGGAGCAACACTGAAGCTTTCTTT